Below, 4 T cell receptor beta chains from the same sample are listed, as sequenced in a study of regulatory T cells. General study findings and limits: In CD3G-deficient patients, conventional CD4+ T cells were enriched for hydrophobic CDR3 residues at positions 6 and 7.

No antigen has been identified for these receptors. The PCR used 52 TRBV and 13 TRBJ primers. The assay was immunoSEQ multiplex PCR, and TCRdb's table has in-frame clones only and misses some. The profile shows over 25,000 clones, 93% of them singletons. The material sequenced was conventional CD4+ T cells sorted from blood. Every receptor here comes from a child aged 2 to 10 with CD3G deficiency.

The chain couples TRBV6-1 to TRBJ1-5, with 7 bases identical to TRBD1. Trimming removed 8 bases from V and 7 bases from J; junction bases left unmatched: 8. The CDR3 has 13 amino acids. Germline V CDR1 and CDR2: MNHNS, SASEGT. CDR3 bases: TGTGCCAGCTCGGACAGGCGAAGACAGCCCCAGCATTTT. Protein sequence: CASSDRRRQPQHF.

The chain has TRBV6-1 and TRBJ1-1; 10 bases map to TRBD1. Per germline, CDR1 MNHNS and CDR2 SASEGT. This CDR3 is built from 13 residues. Trimming took 7 bases from V and 4 from J; bases not matched to a gene: 3. CDR3 protein: CASIRTGGTEAFF. The CDR3, as DNA: TGTGCCAGCATCAGGACAGGGGGCACTGAAGCTTTCTTT.

This chain connects TRBV28 to TRBJ2-2; 8 bases are shared with TRBD2. This CDR3 is 15 amino acids long. Losses at the gene ends were 3 bases for V and 6 bases for J; bases not matched to a gene: 6. Germline values: CDR1 MDHEN, CDR2 SYDVKM. The CDR3 protein is CASSFSGRTAGELFF. For the CDR3, the DNA is TGTGCCAGCAGTTTCAGCGGGAGAACGGCCGGGGAGCTGTTTTTT.

The gene calls are TRBV28 and TRBJ2-7; no definite D call. This CDR3 has 14 residues. CDR1 and CDR2 from the germline V gene are MDHEN and SYDVKM. Trimming shortened V by 2 bases and J by 7 bases, and 15 bases separated the two germline ends. The CDR3 sequence is CASSLMRKGYEQYF. The DNA for the CDR3 is TGTGCCAGCAGTTTAATGCGTAAAGGTTATGAGCAGTACTTC.